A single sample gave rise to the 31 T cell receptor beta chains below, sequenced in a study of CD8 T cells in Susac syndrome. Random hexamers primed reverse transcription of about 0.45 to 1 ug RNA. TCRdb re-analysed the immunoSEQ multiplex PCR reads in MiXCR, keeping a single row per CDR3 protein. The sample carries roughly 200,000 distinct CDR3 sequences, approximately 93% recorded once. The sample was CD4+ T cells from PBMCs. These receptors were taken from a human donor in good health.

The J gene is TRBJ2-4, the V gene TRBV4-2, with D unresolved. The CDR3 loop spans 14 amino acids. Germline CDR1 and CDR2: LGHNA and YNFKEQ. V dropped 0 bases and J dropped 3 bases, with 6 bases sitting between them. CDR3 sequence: CASSQDGIKNIQYF. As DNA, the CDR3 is TGTGCCAGCAGCCAAGATGGCATCAAAAACATTCAGTACTTC.

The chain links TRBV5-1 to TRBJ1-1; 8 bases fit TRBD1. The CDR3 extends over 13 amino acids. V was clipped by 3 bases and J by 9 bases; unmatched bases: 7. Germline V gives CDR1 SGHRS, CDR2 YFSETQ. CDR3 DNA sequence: TGCGCCAGCAGCTCCCTCGACAGGGGTAAAGCTTTCTTT. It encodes CASSSLDRGKAFF. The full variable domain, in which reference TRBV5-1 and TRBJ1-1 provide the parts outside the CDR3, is KAGVTQTPRYLIKTRGQQVTLSCSPISGHRSVSWYQQTPGQGLQFLFEYFSETQRNKGNFPGRFSGRQFSNSRSEMNVSTLELGDSALYLCASSSLDRGKAFFGQGTRLTVV.

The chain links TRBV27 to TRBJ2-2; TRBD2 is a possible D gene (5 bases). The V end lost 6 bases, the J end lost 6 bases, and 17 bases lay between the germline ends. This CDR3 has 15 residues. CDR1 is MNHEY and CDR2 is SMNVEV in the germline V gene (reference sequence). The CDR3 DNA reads TGTGCCAGCAGACCCGACACGGGGTACGCCGGGGAGCTGTTTTTT. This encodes CASRPDTGYAGELFF.

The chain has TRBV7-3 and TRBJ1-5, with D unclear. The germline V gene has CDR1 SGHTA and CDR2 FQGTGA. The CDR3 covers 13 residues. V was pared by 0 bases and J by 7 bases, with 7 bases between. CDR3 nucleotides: TGTGCCAGCAGCTTAACCGTGGGGCAGCCCCAGCATTTT. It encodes CASSLTVGQPQHF.

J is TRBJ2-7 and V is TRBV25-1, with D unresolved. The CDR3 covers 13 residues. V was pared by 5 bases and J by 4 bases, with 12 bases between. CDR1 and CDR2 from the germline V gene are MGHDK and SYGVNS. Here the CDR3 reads CASSSLRQYEQYF. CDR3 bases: TGTGCCAGCAGTTCCTTACGGCAGTACGAGCAGTACTTC.

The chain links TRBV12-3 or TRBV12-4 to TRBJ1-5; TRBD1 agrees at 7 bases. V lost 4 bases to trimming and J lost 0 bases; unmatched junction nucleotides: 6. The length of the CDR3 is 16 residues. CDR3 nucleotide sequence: TGTGCCAGCAGTTCCCTCCGGACAGGTAGCAATCAGCCCCAGCATTTT. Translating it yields CASSSLRTGSNQPQHF.

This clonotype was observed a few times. In DNA form, the CDR3 reads TGCAGCGTTGATGGGGACGGGGTCTACGAGCAGTACTTC. Residues: CSVDGDGVYEQYF. The genes are TRBV29-1 and TRBJ2-7; tentatively, D is TRBD1 or TRBD2 (5 bases each). The germline CDR1 and CDR2 sequences are SQVTM and ANQGSEA. Trimming stripped 3 bases from V and 3 bases from J, with 12 bases between. The CDR3 contains 13 residues.

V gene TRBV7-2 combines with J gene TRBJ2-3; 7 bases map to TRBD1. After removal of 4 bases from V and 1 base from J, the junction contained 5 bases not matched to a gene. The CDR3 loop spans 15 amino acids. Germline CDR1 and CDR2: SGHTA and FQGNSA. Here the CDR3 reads CASSSTGFGTDTQYF. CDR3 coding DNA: TGTGCCAGCAGCTCGACAGGGTTCGGCACAGATACGCAGTATTTT.

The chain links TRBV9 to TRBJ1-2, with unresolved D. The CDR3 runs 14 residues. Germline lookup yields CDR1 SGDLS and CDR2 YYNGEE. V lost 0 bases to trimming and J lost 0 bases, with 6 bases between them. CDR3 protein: CASSVDPANYGYTF. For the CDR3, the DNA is TGTGCCAGCAGCGTAGATCCAGCTAACTATGGCTACACCTTC.

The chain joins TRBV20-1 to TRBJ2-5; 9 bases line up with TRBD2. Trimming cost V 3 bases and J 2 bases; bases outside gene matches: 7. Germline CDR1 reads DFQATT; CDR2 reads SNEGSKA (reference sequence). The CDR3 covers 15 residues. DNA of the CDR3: TGCAGTGCTAGCTCTGGCGGGGGGGTACAAGAGACCCAGTACTTC. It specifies CSASSGGGVQETQYF.

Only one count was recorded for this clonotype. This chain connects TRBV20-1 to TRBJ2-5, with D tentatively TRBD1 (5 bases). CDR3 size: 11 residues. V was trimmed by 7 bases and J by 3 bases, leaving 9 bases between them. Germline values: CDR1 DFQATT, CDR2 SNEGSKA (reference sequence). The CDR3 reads CSGGPEETQYF. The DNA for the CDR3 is TGCAGTGGGGGCCCAGAAGAGACCCAGTACTTC.

CDR3 amino acids: CASSIEAGREKLFF. The CDR3 DNA is TGTGCCAGTAGTATAGAGGCAGGCCGGGAAAAACTGTTTTTT. The rearrangement joins TRBV19 to TRBJ1-4, with unresolved D. Looked up from germline, CDR1 is LNHDA and CDR2 is SQIVND (reference sequence). Trimming took 0 bases from V and 8 from J, leaving 10 bases between them. The length of the CDR3 is 14 residues.

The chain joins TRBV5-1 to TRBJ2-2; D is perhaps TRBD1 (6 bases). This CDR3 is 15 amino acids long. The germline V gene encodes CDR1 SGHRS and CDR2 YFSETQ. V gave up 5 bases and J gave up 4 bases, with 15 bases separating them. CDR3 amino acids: CASSVGAVSTGELFF. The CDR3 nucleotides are TGCGCCAGCAGTGTGGGGGCCGTCAGCACCGGGGAGCTGTTTTTT.

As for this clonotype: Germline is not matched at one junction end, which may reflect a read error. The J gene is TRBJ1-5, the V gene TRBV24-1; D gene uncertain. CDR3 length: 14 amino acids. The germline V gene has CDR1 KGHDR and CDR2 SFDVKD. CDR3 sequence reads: CATSGSSPNQPQHF. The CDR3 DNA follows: TGTGCCACAAGTGGTTCCAGTCCCAATCAGCCCCAGCATTTT.

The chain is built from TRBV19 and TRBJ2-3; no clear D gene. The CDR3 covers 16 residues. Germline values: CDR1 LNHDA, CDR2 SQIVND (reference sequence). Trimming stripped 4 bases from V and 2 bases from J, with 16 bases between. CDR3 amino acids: CASSTSRLPPTDTQYF. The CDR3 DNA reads TGTGCCAGTAGTACCTCCAGGTTACCTCCCACAGATACGCAGTATTTT.

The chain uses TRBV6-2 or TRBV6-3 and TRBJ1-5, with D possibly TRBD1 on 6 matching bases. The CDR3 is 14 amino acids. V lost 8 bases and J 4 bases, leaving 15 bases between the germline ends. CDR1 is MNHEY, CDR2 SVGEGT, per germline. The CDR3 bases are TGTGCCAGCCGGGACGCAGGGGATAATCAGCCCCAGCATTTT. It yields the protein CASRDAGDNQPQHF.

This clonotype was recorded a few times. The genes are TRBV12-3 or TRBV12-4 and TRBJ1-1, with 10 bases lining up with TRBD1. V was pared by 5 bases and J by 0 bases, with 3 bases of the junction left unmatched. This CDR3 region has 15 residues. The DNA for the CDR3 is TGTGCCAGCAGTCCTGGACAGGGGGTGAACACTGAAGCTTTCTTT. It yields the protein CASSPGQGVNTEAFF.

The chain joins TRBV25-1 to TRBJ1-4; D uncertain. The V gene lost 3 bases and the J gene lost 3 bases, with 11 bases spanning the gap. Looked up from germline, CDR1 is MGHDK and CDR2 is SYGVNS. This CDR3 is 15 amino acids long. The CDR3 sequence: CASSEAGKSNEKLFF. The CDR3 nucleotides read TGTGCCAGCAGTGAGGCCGGAAAGTCTAATGAAAAACTGTTTTTT.

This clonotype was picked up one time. Here the CDR3 DNA reads TGTGCCAGCAGCTTAGCGGTCAGGGGGCCCTACAATGAGCAGTTCTTC. Residues: CASSLAVRGPYNEQFF. The genes are TRBV11-1 and TRBJ2-1; 8 bases map to TRBD1. The CDR3 is made up of 16 amino acids. The trim removed 0 bases at V and 2 bases at J, leaving 3 bases unmatched. Per the germline V gene, CDR1 is SGHAT and CDR2 is FQDESV (reference sequence). The full variable domain, rest sourced from reference TRBV11-1 and TRBJ2-1, is EAEVAQSPRYKITEKSQAVAFWCDPISGHATLYWYRQILGQGPELLVQFQDESVVDDSQLPKDRFSAERLKGVDSTLKIQPAELGDSAMYLCASSLAVRGPYNEQFFGPGTRLTVL.

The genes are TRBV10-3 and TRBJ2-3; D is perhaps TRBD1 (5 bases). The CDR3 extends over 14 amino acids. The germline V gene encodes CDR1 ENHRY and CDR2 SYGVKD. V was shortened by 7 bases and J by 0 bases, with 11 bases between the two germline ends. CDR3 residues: CAIKGAPSTDTQYF. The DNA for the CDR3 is TGTGCCATCAAAGGGGCTCCGAGCACAGATACGCAGTATTTT.

The CDR3 nucleotides are TGTGCCAGCAGTGAAAAGGGGGGCCGCGTCGATACGCAGTATTTT. Encoded protein: CASSEKGGRVDTQYF. V gene TRBV2 combines with J gene TRBJ2-3; the D gene could be TRBD1 or TRBD2 (6 bases each). The germline V and J ends were trimmed by 2 bases and 6 bases, with 15 bases remaining between them. The CDR3 has 15 amino acids. CDR1 and CDR2 (germline): SNHLY, FYNNEI.

The CDR3 region has the DNA TGTGCCAGCTCGACAGGGAGCTCTGGAAACACCATATATTTT. This codes for CASSTGSSGNTIYF. V usage is TRBV25-1 and J usage is TRBJ1-3, with 7 bases lining up with TRBD1. This CDR3 spans 14 amino acids. The V and J ends lost 8 bases and 0 bases, in that order; junction bases with no gene match: 4. Germline assignment: CDR1 MGHDK and CDR2 SYGVNS.

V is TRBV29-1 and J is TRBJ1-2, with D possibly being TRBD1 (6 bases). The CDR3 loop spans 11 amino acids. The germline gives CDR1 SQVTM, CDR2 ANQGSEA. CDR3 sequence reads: CTVARGSGYTF. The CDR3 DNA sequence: TGCACCGTCGCAAGGGGGAGCGGCTACACCTTC. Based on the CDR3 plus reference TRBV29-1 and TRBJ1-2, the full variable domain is SAVISQKPSRDICQRGTSLTIQCQVDSQVTMMFWYRQQPGQSLTLIATANQGSEATYESGFVIDKFPISRPNLTFSTLTVSNMSPEDSSIYLCTVARGSGYTFGSGTRLTVV.

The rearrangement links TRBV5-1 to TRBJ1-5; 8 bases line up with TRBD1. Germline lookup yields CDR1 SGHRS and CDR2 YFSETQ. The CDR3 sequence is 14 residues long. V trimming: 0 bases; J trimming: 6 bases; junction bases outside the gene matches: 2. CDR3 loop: CASSLVQGGQPQHF. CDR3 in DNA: TGCGCCAGCAGCTTGGTACAGGGGGGTCAGCCCCAGCATTTT.

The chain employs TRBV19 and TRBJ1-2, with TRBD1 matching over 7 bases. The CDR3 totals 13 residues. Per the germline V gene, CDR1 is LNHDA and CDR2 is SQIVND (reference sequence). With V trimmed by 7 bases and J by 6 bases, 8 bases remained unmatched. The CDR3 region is CASKLGQKNGYTF. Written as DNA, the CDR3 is TGTGCCAGTAAGCTGGGACAGAAAAATGGCTACACCTTC.

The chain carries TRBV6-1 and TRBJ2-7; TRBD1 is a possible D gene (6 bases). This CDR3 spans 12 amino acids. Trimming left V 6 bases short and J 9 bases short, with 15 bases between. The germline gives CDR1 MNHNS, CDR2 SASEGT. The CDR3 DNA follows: TGTGCCAGCAGCGAACAGGGAACCGCGCAGTACTTC. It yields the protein CASSEQGTAQYF.

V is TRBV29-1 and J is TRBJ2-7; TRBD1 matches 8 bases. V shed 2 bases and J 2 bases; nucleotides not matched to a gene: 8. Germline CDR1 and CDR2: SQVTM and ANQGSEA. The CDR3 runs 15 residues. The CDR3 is CSVEITGGITYEQYF. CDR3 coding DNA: TGCAGCGTTGAAATTACAGGGGGAATAACCTACGAGCAGTACTTC.

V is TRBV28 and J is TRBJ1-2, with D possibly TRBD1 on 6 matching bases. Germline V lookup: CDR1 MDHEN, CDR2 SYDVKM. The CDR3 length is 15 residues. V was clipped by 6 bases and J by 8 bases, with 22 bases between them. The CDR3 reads CASRTHGGLIGGYTF. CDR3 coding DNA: TGTGCCAGCAGAACCCATGGGGGGCTGATTGGGGGCTACACCTTC.

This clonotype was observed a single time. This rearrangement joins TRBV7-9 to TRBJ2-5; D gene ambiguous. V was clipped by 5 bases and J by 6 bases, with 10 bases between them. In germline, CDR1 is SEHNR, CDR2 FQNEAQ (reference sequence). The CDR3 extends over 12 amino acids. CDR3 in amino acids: CASSTEKKTQYF. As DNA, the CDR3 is TGTGCCAGCAGCACCGAAAAAAAGACCCAGTACTTC.

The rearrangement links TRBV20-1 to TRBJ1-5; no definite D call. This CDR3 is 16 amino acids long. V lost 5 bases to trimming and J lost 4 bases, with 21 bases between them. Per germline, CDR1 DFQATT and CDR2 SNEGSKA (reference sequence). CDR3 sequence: CSAFLLGRLINQPQHF. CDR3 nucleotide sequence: TGCAGTGCTTTTCTGCTTGGTCGGCTGATTAATCAGCCCCAGCATTTT.

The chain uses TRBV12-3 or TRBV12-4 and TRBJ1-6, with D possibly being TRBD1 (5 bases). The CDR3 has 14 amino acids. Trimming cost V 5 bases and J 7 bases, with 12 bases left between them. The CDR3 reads CASSRDGANSPLHF. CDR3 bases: TGTGCCAGCAGTCGGGATGGGGCGAATTCACCCCTCCACTTT.